The rows below give T cell receptor beta chains drawn from one sample of a study of cytomegalovirus exposure and HLA in healthy donors. Produced via immunoSEQ multiplex PCR; TCRdb's table is partial and in-frame only. In the table there are over 100,000 clones, around 78% of which are singletons. What was sequenced was PBMCs. All receptors come from a woman in her 30s in good health and CMV-seropositive. Both conserved end residues are trimmed from each CDR3. The D gene is left open where the match is weak.

j_call d_call v_call cdr3_aa
TRBJ1-1 TRBD1 TRBV15 ATSSYTGAEAF
TRBJ2-5 NA TRBV7-8 ASSLVGSQETQY
TRBJ1-1 TRBD1 TRBV2 ASTGGIGMNTEAF
TRBJ2-3 TRBD1 TRBV5-1 ASSIGQGLSDTQY
TRBJ2-7 TRBD1 TRBV7-6 ASSLGTGIGEQY
TRBJ2-3 TRBD2 TRBV7-8 ASLAGAEDTQY
TRBJ2-4 TRBD1 TRBV5-1 ASSEDRYSKNIQY
TRBJ2-4 NA TRBV19 ASGARTDTLAKNIQY
TRBJ2-5 TRBD1 TRBV7-3 ASSPAGQGGETQY
TRBJ1-1 NA TRBV29-1 SVDPGWGNTEAF
TRBJ2-2 NA TRBV5-1 ASSSRPPGPDSAGELF
TRBJ1-3 NA TRBV4-2 ASSQGSPQSGTIY
TRBJ2-5 TRBD2 TRBV4-3 ASSQEASGGWGWAETQY
TRBJ1-6 NA TRBV7-9 SSSTRGDNSPLH
TRBJ2-2 NA TRBV7-2 ASSLRRANTGELF
TRBJ1-2 TRBD1 TRBV9 ASSVSAEHWTGMDYGYT
TRBJ1-5 NA TRBV10-3 ATRTAGGNQPQH
TRBJ1-1 NA TRBV7-2 ASSLVARAGAEAF
TRBJ1-1 NA TRBV12-2 ASRLGGPGPKGRPTNTEAF
TRBJ1-5 NA TRBV7-2 ASRGPNQPQH